This T cell receptor (beta chain) was identified in a study of blood T cell repertoires in COVID-19. Overall study: T cells, B-cell-depleted T cells, or PBMCs supplied cDNA or gDNA.

Assay: immunoSEQ multiplex PCR; the TCRdb copy retains only in-frame clones and omits some. The sample carries 100,000 to 150,000 clones, nearly 70% recorded once. Germline assignment: CDR1 SEHNR and CDR2 FQNEAQ (reference sequence). The V and J ends lost 5 bases and 3 bases respectively, with 13 bases between them. There are 14 residues in the CDR3. The gene calls are TRBV7-9 and TRBJ1-2, with D possibly matching TRBD1 (6 bases). This TCR was sampled from a woman aged 70 to 79 with acute or convalescent COVID-19. What was sequenced was peripheral blood. The CDR3 DNA sequence: TGTGCCAGCAGCCGAAGGACAGACTACTATGGCTACACCTTC. Translating it yields CASSRRTDYYGYTF.